This T cell receptor (beta chain) was captured in a study of blood T cell repertoires in COVID-19 (dated by TCRdb to the early 2020s). Background on the whole study: Samples from collaborators originated in the United States, Italy and Spain and spanned both the acute and convalescent phases of COVID-19. The prospective study material was composed of cDNA or gDNA derived from T cells, B-cell-depleted T cells, or PBMCs. Deeply sampled blood TCRbeta repertoires from subjects exposed to, actively infected with, or recovered from COVID-19 were included in the dataset. The repertoires were released in a freely available public database intended as a resource for research on the immune response to SARS-CoV-2. The samples were drawn from the first 160 participants of the ongoing ImmuneRACE study and from 1,254 subjects provided by 6 global collaborators. Nearly every sample came with metadata listing a de-identified subject ID, COVID-19 status, age in years and sex. Where available, HLA class I and class II types were taken from metadata supplied by the sample provider and were not determined by assay-based typing.

The study at large found these results: Clinical and demographic metadata were provided uncurated, with the amount varying by source and participant.

TCRbeta CDR3 regions were amplified from genomic DNA using the immunoSEQ Assay, a bias-controlled multiplex PCR. For the original study's pipeline: The number of nucleated cells in each sample was estimated from the amplification of reference gene primers within the assay. To quantify the absolute abundance of each unique TCRbeta CDR3 rearrangement, sequence reads were collapsed and filtered. For each sample, productive Simpson clonality was calculated as the square root of Simpson's diversity index over productive rearrangements. TCRdb took over this immuneACCESS table, retaining in-frame rearrangements with V and J assigned. Such tables are incomplete; in checked studies, under half of the missing clones stem from an unresolved V gene, and the remainder is unexplained. D and trimming come from the DNA, and the V and J calls and clone size come from that table. The sample table shows about 250,000 clones, and approximately 85% are seen once. The ten top clones hold 4% to 6% of the sample.

The CDR3 has 16 amino acids, counting the end cysteine and phenylalanine. The only DNA kept is the CDR3, 48 bases in frame from the first base. CDR1 and CDR2, looked up from the germline V gene (reference sequence), are GTSNPN and SVGIG. V has 2 bases trimmed and J has 6 bases trimmed; junction bases matching no gene number 10. Collaborating institutions collected whole blood in K2EDTA tubes following their own protocols. For TCRbeta analysis, collaborators shipped samples as frozen whole blood, isolated PBMCs, or DNA extracted from either of those sample types. Remarks on this clone: This receptor's antigen is unknown. Base quality data are lacking; no much larger clone is found one base away.

The sequence links TRBV30 to TRBJ1-5, with 10 junctional bases fitting TRBD1. This TCR was sampled from a man in his forties or fifties with active or convalescent COVID-19. The sequenced sample consisted of peripheral blood. The CDR3: CAWSPRDRGGGQPQHF. In nucleotide form, the sequence is TGTGCCTGGAGTCCCCGGGACAGGGGAGGGGGTCAGCCCCAGCATTTT.